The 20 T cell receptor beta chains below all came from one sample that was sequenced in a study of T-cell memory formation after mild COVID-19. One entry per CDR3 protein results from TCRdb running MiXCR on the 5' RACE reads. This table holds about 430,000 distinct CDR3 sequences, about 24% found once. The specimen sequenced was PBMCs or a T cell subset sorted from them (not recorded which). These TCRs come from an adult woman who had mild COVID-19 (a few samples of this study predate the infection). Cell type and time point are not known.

In nucleotides, the CDR3 is TGTGCCAGCAGCCCGGACAGGGGGGCGGATGGCTACACCTTC. As protein: CASSPDRGADGYTF. The gene calls are TRBV5-6 and TRBJ1-2; 10 bases map to TRBD1. V shed 4 bases, J shed 6 bases, and the junction held 6 bases outside the gene matches. Per germline, CDR1 SGHDT and CDR2 YYEEEE. The CDR3 has 14 residues.

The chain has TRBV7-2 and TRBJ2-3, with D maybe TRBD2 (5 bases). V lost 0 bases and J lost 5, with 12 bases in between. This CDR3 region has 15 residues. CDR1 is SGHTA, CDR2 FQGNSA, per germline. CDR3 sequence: CASSLAGAPVDTQYF. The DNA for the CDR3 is TGTGCCAGCAGCTTAGCGGGAGCCCCGGTAGATACGCAGTATTTT.

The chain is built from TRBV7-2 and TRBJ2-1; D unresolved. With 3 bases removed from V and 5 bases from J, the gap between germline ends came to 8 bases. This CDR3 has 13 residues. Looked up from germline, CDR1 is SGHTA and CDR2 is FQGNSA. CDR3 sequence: CASSLRMDNEQFF. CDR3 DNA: TGTGCCAGCAGCTTGCGGATGGACAATGAGCAGTTCTTC.

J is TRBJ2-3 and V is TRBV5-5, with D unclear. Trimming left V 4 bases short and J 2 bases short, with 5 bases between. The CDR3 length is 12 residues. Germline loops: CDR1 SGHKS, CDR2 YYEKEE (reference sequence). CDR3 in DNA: TGTGCCAGCAGCGATGCCACAGATACGCAGTATTTT. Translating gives CASSDATDTQYF.

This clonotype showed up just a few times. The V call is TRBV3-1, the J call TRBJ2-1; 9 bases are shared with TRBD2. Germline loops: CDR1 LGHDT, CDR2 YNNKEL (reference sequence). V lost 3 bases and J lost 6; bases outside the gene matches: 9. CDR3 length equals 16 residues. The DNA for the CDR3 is TGTGCCAGCAGCCACGCGGTACTAGCGGGCACCAATGAGCAGTTCTTC. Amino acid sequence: CASSHAVLAGTNEQFF.

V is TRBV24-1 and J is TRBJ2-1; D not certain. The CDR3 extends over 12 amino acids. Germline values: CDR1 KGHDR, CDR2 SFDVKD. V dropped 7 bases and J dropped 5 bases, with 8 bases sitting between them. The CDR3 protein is CATRARDNEQFF. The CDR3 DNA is TGTGCCACCAGAGCAAGGGACAATGAGCAGTTCTTC.

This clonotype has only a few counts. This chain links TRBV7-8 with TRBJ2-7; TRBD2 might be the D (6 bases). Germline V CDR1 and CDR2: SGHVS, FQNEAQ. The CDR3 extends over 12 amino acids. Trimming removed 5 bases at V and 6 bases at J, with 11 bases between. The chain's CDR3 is CASSRRGSEQYF. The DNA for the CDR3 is TGTGCCAGCAGCCGACGGGGGTCCGAGCAGTACTTC.

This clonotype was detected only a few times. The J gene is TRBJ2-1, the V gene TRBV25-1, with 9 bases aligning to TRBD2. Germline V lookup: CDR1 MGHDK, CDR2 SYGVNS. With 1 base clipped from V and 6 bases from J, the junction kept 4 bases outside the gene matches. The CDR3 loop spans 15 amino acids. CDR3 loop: CASSELAGEVNEQFF. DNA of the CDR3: TGTGCCAGCAGTGAATTAGCGGGGGAGGTCAATGAGCAGTTCTTC.

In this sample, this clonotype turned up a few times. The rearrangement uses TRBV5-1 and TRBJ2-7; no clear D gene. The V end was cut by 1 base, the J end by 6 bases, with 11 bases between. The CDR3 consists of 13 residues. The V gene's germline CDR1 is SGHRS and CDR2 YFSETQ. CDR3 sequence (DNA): TGCGCCAGCAGCTTGTGGGTAGATGGCGAGCAGTACTTC. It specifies CASSLWVDGEQYF.

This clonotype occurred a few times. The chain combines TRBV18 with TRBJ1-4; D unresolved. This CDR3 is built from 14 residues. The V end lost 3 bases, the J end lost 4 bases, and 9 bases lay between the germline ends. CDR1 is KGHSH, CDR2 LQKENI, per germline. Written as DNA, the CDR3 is TGTGCCAGCTCACCTCGGTCGGGTAATGAAAAACTGTTTTTT. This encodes CASSPRSGNEKLFF.

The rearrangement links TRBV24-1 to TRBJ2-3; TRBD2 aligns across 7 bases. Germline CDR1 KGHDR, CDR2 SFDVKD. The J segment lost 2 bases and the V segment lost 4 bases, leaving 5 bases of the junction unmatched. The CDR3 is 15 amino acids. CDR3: CATSDTLAATDTQYF. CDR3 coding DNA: TGTGCCACCAGTGACACCCTAGCGGCCACAGATACGCAGTATTTT.

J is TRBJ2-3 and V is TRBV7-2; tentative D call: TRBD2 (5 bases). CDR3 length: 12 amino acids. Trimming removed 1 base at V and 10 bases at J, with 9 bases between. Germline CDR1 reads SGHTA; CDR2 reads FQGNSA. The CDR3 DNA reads TGTGCCAGCAGCTTAGTTGGGCGGGCGCAGTATTTT. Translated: CASSLVGRAQYF. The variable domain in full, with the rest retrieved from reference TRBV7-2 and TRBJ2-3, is GAGVSQSPSNKVTEKGKDVELRCDPISGHTALYWYRQSLGQGLEFLIYFQGNSAPDKSGLPSDRFSAERTGGSVSTLTIQRTQQEDSAVYLCASSLVGRAQYFGPGTRLTVL.

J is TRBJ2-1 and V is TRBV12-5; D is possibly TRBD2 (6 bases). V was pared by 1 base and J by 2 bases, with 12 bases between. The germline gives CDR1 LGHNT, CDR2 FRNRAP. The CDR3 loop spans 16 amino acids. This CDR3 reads CASGLAVAVTYNEQFF. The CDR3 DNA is TGTGCTAGTGGTTTGGCAGTAGCGGTTACCTACAATGAGCAGTTCTTC.

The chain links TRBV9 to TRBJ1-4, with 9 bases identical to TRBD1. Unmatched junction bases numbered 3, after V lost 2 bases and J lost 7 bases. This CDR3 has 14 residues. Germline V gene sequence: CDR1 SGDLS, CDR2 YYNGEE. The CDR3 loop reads CASSVDRGSEKLFF. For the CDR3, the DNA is TGTGCCAGCAGCGTGGACAGGGGAAGTGAAAAACTGTTTTTT.

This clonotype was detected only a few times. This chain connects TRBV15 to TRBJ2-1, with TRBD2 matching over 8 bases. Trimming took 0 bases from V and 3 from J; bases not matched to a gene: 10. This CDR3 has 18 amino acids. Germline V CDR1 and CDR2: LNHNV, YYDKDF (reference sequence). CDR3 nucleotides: TGTGCCACCAGCAGAGATCTAGAACGGGAGGGCATCTACAATGAGCAGTTCTTC. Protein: CATSRDLEREGIYNEQFF.

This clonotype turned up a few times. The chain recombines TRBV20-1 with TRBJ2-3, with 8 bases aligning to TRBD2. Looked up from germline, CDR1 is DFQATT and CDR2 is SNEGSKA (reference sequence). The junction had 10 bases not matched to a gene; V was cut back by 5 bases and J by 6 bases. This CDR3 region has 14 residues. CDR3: CSAPRAGALDTQYF. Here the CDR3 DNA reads TGCAGTGCTCCTAGAGCGGGGGCCTTGGATACGCAGTATTTT.

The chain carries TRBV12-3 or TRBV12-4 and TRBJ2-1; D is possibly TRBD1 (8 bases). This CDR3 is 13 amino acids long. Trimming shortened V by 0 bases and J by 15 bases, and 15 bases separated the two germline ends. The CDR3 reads CASSLAQGGEVFF. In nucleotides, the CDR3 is TGTGCCAGCAGTTTAGCACAGGGGGGGGAAGTGTTCTTC.

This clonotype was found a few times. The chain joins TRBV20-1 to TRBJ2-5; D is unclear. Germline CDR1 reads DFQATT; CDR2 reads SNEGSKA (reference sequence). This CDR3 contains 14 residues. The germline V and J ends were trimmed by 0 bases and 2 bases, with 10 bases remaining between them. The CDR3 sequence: CSARDGSVQETQYF. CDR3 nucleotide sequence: TGCAGTGCTAGAGATGGGTCAGTTCAAGAGACCCAGTACTTC.

The CDR3, as DNA: TGTGCCAGCAGTTACTCGACGAAAGGGGGGGCCAACAATGAGCAGTTCTTC. Amino acids: CASSYSTKGGANNEQFF. The V call is TRBV6-5, the J call TRBJ2-1; tentative D call: TRBD2 (7 bases). V was shortened by 0 bases and J by 5 bases, with 17 bases between the two germline ends. Germline-derived CDR1 and CDR2 are MNHEY and SVGAGI. The CDR3 runs to 17 residues.

CDR3 region: CASSQGKENYGYTF. In DNA form, the CDR3 reads TGTGCCAGCAGCCAAGGGAAGGAAAACTATGGCTACACCTTC. The gene calls are TRBV3-1 and TRBJ1-2, with D hard to call. Germline lookup yields CDR1 LGHDT and CDR2 YNNKEL (reference sequence). With 1 base removed from V and 2 bases from J, the gap between germline ends came to 8 bases. There are 14 residues in the CDR3. The complete variable domain, with remaining parts taken from reference TRBV3-1 and TRBJ1-2, reads DTAVSQTPKYLVTQMGNDKSIKCEQNLGHDTMYWYKQDSKKFLKIMFSYNNKELIINETVPNRFSPKSPDKAHLNLHINSLELGDSAVYFCASSQGKENYGYTFGSGTRLTVV.